The clone carrying this T cell receptor beta chain was seen a handful of times. Its antigen is not identified. The sample carries other DNA sequences with the same CDR3. This sample is drawn from a study of beta chain features in type 1 diabetes. Regarding the study as a whole: Junctions at VDJ sites from type 1 diabetes patients had fewer insertions and more deletions. Patients' naive, central memory and regulatory TCRB repertoires appeared more alike than those of healthy donors. A moderate, significant TCRB CDR3 shortening appeared in type 1 diabetes across four CD4+ subsets. Equally in patients and controls, shorter templates might have been favored by PCR.

Expressed TCRB transcripts were sequenced because the isolated RNA had all been reverse transcribed beforehand. Using immunoSEQ multiplex PCR, the repertoire was profiled, and TCRdb retains in-frame clones only, with some absent. The table lists 300,000 or so clones, roughly 9% of them singletons. Isolation of CD4+ naive, central memory, regulatory and stem cell-like memory cells was achieved by sorting via CD45RO/CCR7/CD25/CD127/CD95/CD27. V gave up 0 bases and J gave up 0 bases, with 7 bases separating them. This CDR3 is 15 amino acids long. Germline CDR1 reads KGHSH; CDR2 reads LQKENI. The sequenced sample was central memory CD4+ T cells from blood. V and J are TRBV18 and TRBJ2-3; D remains unclear. The sequence derives from a man aged 30-40 years with type 1 diabetes. The CDR3 loop is CASSPPGTSTDTQYF. The CDR3 DNA follows: TGTGCCAGCTCACCACCGGGCACAAGCACAGATACGCAGTATTTT.